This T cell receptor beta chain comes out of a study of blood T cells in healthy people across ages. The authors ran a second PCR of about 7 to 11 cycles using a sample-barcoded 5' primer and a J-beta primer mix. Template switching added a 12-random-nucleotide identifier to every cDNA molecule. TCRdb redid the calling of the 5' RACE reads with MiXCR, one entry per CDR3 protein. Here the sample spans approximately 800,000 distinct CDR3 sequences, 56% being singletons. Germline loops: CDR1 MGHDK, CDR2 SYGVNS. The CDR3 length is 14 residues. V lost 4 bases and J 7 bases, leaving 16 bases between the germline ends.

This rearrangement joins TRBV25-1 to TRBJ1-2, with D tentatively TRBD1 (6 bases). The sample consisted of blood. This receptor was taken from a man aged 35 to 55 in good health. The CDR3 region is CASSGRNRVRGYTF. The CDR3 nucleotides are TGTGCCAGCAGTGGGAGAAACAGGGTTCGTGGCTACACCTTC.